A selection of T cell receptor beta chains follows, all from one sample in a study of lymphopenia after photon versus proton radiotherapy. Sequencing used immunoSEQ multiplex PCR; TCRdb keeps in-frame clones, though not all of them. The data show approximately 65,000 clones, around 87% seen once. Sample: peripheral blood, taken from a patient treated with proton-based radiotherapy. These receptors were obtained from a man older than 75 with esophageal cancer. The CDR3 runs from the conserved cysteine through the conserved F or W. A D gene is named only where the DNA matches it firmly. Only part of the rows carry a size: once, few, many, or a class if the clone is expanded.

size	J	length	D	V	CDR3	DNA
.	TRBJ1-4	16	TRBD1	TRBV15	CATSRAAGQGYEKLFF	TGTGCCACCAGCAGAGCCGCAGGACAGGGGTATGAAAAACTGTTTTTT
.	TRBJ2-5	13	TRBD1	TRBV27	CASSYRGSETQYF	TGTGCCAGCAGCTACAGGGGCTCGGAGACCCAGTACTTC
.	TRBJ1-5	11	.	TRBV6-6	CASSASGPQHF	TGTGCCAGCAGTGCCAGCGGGCCCCAGCATTTT
.	TRBJ1-2	16	TRBD1	TRBV6-6	CASSLSRTGGTYGYTF	TGTGCCAGCAGTCTTTCCCGGACAGGGGGGACCTATGGCTACACCTTC
.	TRBJ1-1	12	.	TRBV27	CASRRRAERAFF	TGTGCCAGCAGACGCAGGGCAGAACGAGCTTTCTTT
once	TRBJ1-6	13	.	TRBV6-1	CASSEISFSPLHF	TGTGCCAGCAGTGAAATCAGTTTTTCCCCCCTCCACTTT
.	TRBJ1-2	16	.	TRBV4-3	CASSQDPQGRNYGYTF	TGCGCCAGCAGCCAAGATCCCCAGGGTAGAAACTATGGCTACACCTTC
.	TRBJ1-5	12	.	TRBV19	CASTVGNQPQHF	TGTGCCAGTACCGTTGGGAATCAGCCCCAGCATTTT
.	TRBJ2-1	11	.	TRBV29-1	CSVEGYNEQFF	TGCAGCGTTGAGGGTTACAATGAGCAGTTCTTC
.	TRBJ2-7	13	.	TRBV11-3	CASSQVGGYEQYF	TGTGCCAGCAGCCAAGTAGGGGGATACGAGCAGTACTTC
.	TRBJ1-1	14	.	TRBV9	CASSVDEGRTEAFF	TGTGCCAGCAGCGTAGATGAGGGGCGGACTGAAGCTTTCTTT
.	TRBJ1-1	12	.	TRBV7-9	CASSLGQRETFF	TGTGCCAGCAGCTTAGGTCAGCGGGAAACTTTCTTT
.	TRBJ2-5	14	.	TRBV5-1	CASSLEVGRSKRYF	TGCGCCAGCAGCTTGGAAGTCGGGCGGTCCAAGCGGTACTTC
.	TRBJ1-3	14	.	TRBV5-5	CASSLARYGNTIYF	TGTGCCAGCAGCTTGGCCAGATACGGAAACACCATATATTTT
.	TRBJ2-7	16	.	TRBV6-5	CASSYGPAGTGSEQYF	TGTGCCAGCAGTTACGGCCCAGCGGGTACGGGGAGCGAGCAGTACTTC
.	TRBJ1-1	15	.	TRBV28	CASSSADLGETEAFF	TGTGCCAGCAGTTCGGCGGACCTGGGGGAGACTGAAGCTTTCTTT
.	TRBJ2-7	13	.	TRBV25-1	CASAKYGTYEQYF	TGTGCCTCCGCTAAGTATGGAACCTACGAGCAGTACTTC
.	TRBJ1-1	13	.	TRBV18	CASSPYRDTEAFF	TGTGCCAGCTCACCTTACAGGGACACTGAAGCTTTCTTT
.	TRBJ1-5	13	TRBD1	TRBV7-6	CASSLDRNQPQHF	TGTGCCAGCAGCTTGGACAGGAATCAGCCCCAGCATTTT
.	TRBJ2-4	15	.	TRBV6-5	CASRTSLLAKNIQYF	TGTGCCAGCAGGACGAGCCTTCTAGCCAAAAACATTCAGTACTTC
.	TRBJ2-3	13	.	TRBV7-2	CASSLVITDTQYF	TGTGCCAGCAGCTTAGTGATTACAGATACGCAGTATTTT